This entry lists 30 T cell receptor beta chains sequenced from one sample in a study of cytomegalovirus exposure and HLA in healthy donors. PCR was performed using 60 Vbeta and 13 Jbeta primers. Libraries were prepared by immunoSEQ multiplex PCR; TCRdb keeps only in-frame clonotypes and omits some of them. Here the sample spans fewer than 250,000 clones, 82% being singletons. The material sequenced was PBMCs. These TCRs come from a man between 35 and 55 years old in good health and CMV-seropositive.

This chain connects TRBV4-1 to TRBJ2-7, with D perhaps matching TRBD1 (5 bases). The CDR3 is 15 amino acids. In germline, CDR1 is MGHRA, CDR2 YSYEKL. The V end lost 2 bases, the J end lost 2 bases, and 13 bases lay between the germline ends. The CDR3 loop is CASSQQGISPYEQYF. For the CDR3, the DNA is TGCGCCAGCAGCCAACAGGGTATTTCACCCTACGAGCAGTACTTC.

The chain joins TRBV29-1 to TRBJ2-4; the match to TRBD2 covers 8 bases. The ends lost 7 bases at V and 16 bases at J; junction bases unmatched: 27. CDR3 length: 16 residues. Germline V CDR1 and CDR2: SQVTM, ANQGSEA. The CDR3: CSAVLREDRRGGHPYF. The DNA of the CDR3 is TGCAGCGCCGTACTACGAGAAGATCGTCGGGGGGGCCACCCCTACTTC. The full variable domain, rest sourced from reference TRBV29-1 and TRBJ2-4, is SAVISQKPSRDICQRGTSLTIQCQVDSQVTMMFWYRQQPGQSLTLIATANQGSEATYESGFVIDKFPISRPNLTFSTLTVSNMSPEDSSIYLCSAVLREDRRGGHPYFGAGTRLSVL.

The rearrangement joins TRBV10-3 to TRBJ2-1; TRBD2 aligns across 14 bases. Germline values: CDR1 ENHRY, CDR2 SYGVKD. The V and J ends lost 3 bases and 8 bases, in that order; junction bases with no gene match: 9. CDR3 size: 17 residues. DNA of the CDR3: TGTGCCATCAGTGAAGGTAGGGGGACTAGCGGGAGTGATGAGCAGTTCTTC. Its translation is CAISEGRGTSGSDEQFF.

This clone appeared a single time. The rearrangement links TRBV5-1 to TRBJ1-1, with TRBD1 matching 7 bases. V was pared by 0 bases and J by 1 base, with 6 bases of the junction left unmatched. CDR1 is SGHRS, CDR2 YFSETQ, per germline. The CDR3 length is 16 residues. CDR3 region: CASSLGRGTANTEAFF. The CDR3 DNA is TGCGCCAGCAGCTTGGGGAGGGGGACAGCGAACACTGAAGCTTTCTTT.

V and J are TRBV7-9 and TRBJ2-1; 8 bases match TRBD2. Trimming removed 5 bases from V and 0 bases from J; junction bases left unmatched: 9. CDR1 is SEHNR, CDR2 FQNEAQ, per germline (reference sequence). The length of the CDR3 is 17 residues. CDR3 nucleotides: TGTGCCAGCAGCCGCCAAACAGCGGGGGCCTCCTACAATGAGCAGTTCTTC. Translated, it gives CASSRQTAGASYNEQFF.

The chain is built from TRBV5-4 and TRBJ2-7; TRBD2 matches 9 bases. With V trimmed by 1 base and J by 2 bases, 1 base remained unmatched. The germline V gene encodes CDR1 SGHNT and CDR2 YYREEE (reference sequence). This CDR3 contains 14 residues. The CDR3 DNA reads as TGTGCCAGCAGCTTGCTAGCGGGACCCTACGAGCAGTACTTC. Amino acids: CASSLLAGPYEQYF.

The chain is built from TRBV6-5 and TRBJ1-1; a possible D gene is TRBD1 (5 bases). Germline V lookup: CDR1 MNHEY, CDR2 SVGAGI. V was shortened by 5 bases and J by 2 bases, with 15 bases between the two germline ends. The CDR3 runs to 15 residues. The CDR3 DNA reads TGTGCCAGCAGTCCCGGACATCCTCAAAACACTGAAGCTTTCTTT. Amino acids: CASSPGHPQNTEAFF.

The CDR3 DNA sequence: TGTGCCAGCTCCCCCCGCCTAAATGAGCAGTTCTTC. Its translation: CASSPRLNEQFF. This chain joins TRBV18 and TRBJ2-1; no reliable D call. The CDR3 spans 12 residues. The V end was cut by 6 bases, the J end by 7 bases, with 10 bases between. CDR1 and CDR2 from the germline V gene are KGHSH and LQKENI.

This clone was detected once. The chain is built from TRBV11-3 and TRBJ1-1; D is possibly TRBD1 (5 bases). The CDR3 covers 14 residues. Germline V gene sequence: CDR1 SGHNT, CDR2 YENEEA. V lost 6 bases, J lost 4 bases, and 15 bases lay in between. The CDR3 is CASRTQQGGTEAFF. In DNA form, the CDR3 reads TGTGCCAGCAGGACACAGCAGGGTGGCACTGAAGCTTTCTTT.

This clone was detected only once. The chain links TRBV5-1 to TRBJ2-1, with a tentative D call TRBD2 (6 bases). The V end lost 6 bases, the J end lost 2 bases, and 18 bases lay between the germline ends. Germline CDR1 is SGHRS and CDR2 is YFSETQ. The CDR3 length is 16 residues. The CDR3 loop reads CASNGDSPETYNEQFF. In nucleotides, the CDR3 is TGCGCCAGCAACGGGGACTCGCCCGAAACCTACAATGAGCAGTTCTTC.

This chain joins TRBV13 and TRBJ2-7; 14 bases map to TRBD2. Germline CDR1 is PRHDT and CDR2 is FYEKMQ (reference sequence). Trimming took 4 bases from V and 11 from J; bases not matched to a gene: 7. The CDR3 sequence is 14 residues long. The CDR3 DNA reads TGTGCCAGCAGCTCCCGACTAGCGGGAGGGCAAAAGTACGTC. Amino acids: CASSSRLAGGQKYV.

The chain joins TRBV18 to TRBJ1-2, with 8 bases identical to TRBD1. With V trimmed by 6 bases and J by 2 bases, 11 bases remained unmatched. The CDR3 sequence is 16 residues long. CDR1 and CDR2 from the germline V gene are KGHSH and LQKENI. For the CDR3, the DNA is TGTGCCAGCTCGCCTCAGACAGGGGATACGAACTATGGCTACACCTTC. Protein product: CASSPQTGDTNYGYTF.

V gene TRBV4-1 combines with J gene TRBJ1-6; D might be TRBD1 (5 bases). CDR3 length: 15 amino acids. CDR1 and CDR2 (germline): MGHRA, YSYEKL. Trimming removed 1 base from V and 8 bases from J, with 12 bases in between. CDR3 sequence: CASSQGLGGDSPLHF. DNA for the CDR3: TGCGCCAGCAGCCAAGGTTTGGGAGGGGATTCACCCCTCCACTTT.

Only one count was recorded for this clone. This chain connects TRBV15 to TRBJ2-3; 10 bases are a match to TRBD2. The CDR3 runs to 15 residues. Germline CDR1 is LNHNV and CDR2 is YYDKDF (reference sequence). With 8 bases clipped from V and 3 bases from J, the junction kept 8 bases outside the gene matches. DNA for the CDR3: TGTGCCACCCAAGCCGGGACTAGCGCAACAGATACGCAGTATTTT. Amino acid sequence: CATQAGTSATDTQYF.

The chain recombines TRBV6-1 with TRBJ2-1; D gene uncertain. Trimming removed 3 bases from V and 5 bases from J, with 11 bases in between. Per the germline V gene, CDR1 is MNHNS and CDR2 is SASEGT. The CDR3 covers 14 residues. CDR3 sequence (DNA): TGTGCCAGCAGTGACTACGTTAGCAACAATGAGCAGTTCTTC. Translating it yields CASSDYVSNNEQFF.

This sequence joins TRBV5-1 and TRBJ2-7; 10 nucleotides line up with TRBD1. CDR1 and CDR2 from the germline V gene are SGHRS and YFSETQ. This CDR3 region has 15 residues. J lost 6 bases, V lost 4 bases, and 10 bases had no gene match. CDR3 residues: CASSDPGTGVREQYF. CDR3 sequence (DNA): TGCGCCAGCAGCGACCCCGGGACAGGGGTCCGCGAGCAGTACTTC.

J is TRBJ2-2 and V is TRBV5-4; tentatively, D is TRBD2 (5 bases). V dropped 6 bases and J dropped 4 bases, with 13 bases sitting between them. Germline V gene sequence: CDR1 SGHNT, CDR2 YYREEE (reference sequence). This CDR3 has 14 residues. CDR3 loop: CASTRDLSTGELFF. The CDR3 DNA sequence: TGTGCCAGCACCCGGGATTTGTCCACCGGGGAGCTGTTTTTT.

The chain is built from TRBV25-1 and TRBJ2-1; 12 positions agree with TRBD2. The CDR3 loop spans 18 amino acids. Germline V gene sequence: CDR1 MGHDK, CDR2 SYGVNS. V dropped 0 bases and J dropped 7; count of bases not matched to a gene: 10. The CDR3: CASSEYKGRLAGGNEQFF. The CDR3 coding sequence is TGTGCCAGCAGTGAATATAAGGGGCGCCTAGCGGGGGGGAATGAGCAGTTCTTC.

The chain has TRBV7-9 and TRBJ1-1, with D perhaps matching TRBD1 (6 bases). CDR1 is SEHNR, CDR2 FQNEAQ, per germline (reference sequence). The CDR3 is 15 residues long. The V gene lost 2 bases and the J gene lost 4 bases, with 14 bases spanning the gap. The CDR3 loop is CASSLPSTGRTEAFF. In DNA form, the CDR3 reads TGTGCCAGCAGCTTACCATCGACAGGTCGCACTGAAGCTTTCTTT.

The V and J genes are TRBV5-1 and TRBJ2-1, with 12 bases fitting TRBD2. The CDR3 runs to 16 residues. V lost 4 bases to trimming and J lost 2 bases; unmatched junction nucleotides: 4. Germline lookup yields CDR1 SGHRS and CDR2 YFSETQ. The CDR3 region has the DNA TGCGCCAGCAGCGGGCTAGCGGGAGGGCCCTACAATGAGCAGTTCTTC. This codes for CASSGLAGGPYNEQFF. The entire variable domain, with the rest obtained from reference TRBV5-1 and TRBJ2-1, is as follows: KAGVTQTPRYLIKTRGQQVTLSCSPISGHRSVSWYQQTPGQGLQFLFEYFSETQRNKGNFPGRFSGRQFSNSRSEMNVSTLELGDSALYLCASSGLAGGPYNEQFFGPGTRLTVL.

The gene calls are TRBV10-2 and TRBJ2-3; 15 nucleotides line up with TRBD2. The germline CDR1 and CDR2 sequences are WSHSY and SAAADI. This CDR3 region has 20 residues. V trimming: 3 bases; J trimming: 4 bases; junction bases outside the gene matches: 14. The CDR3 region has the DNA TGCGCCAGCAGTGACCCAAGATGGACTAGCGGGAGGGTTTTCGCAGATACGCAGTATTTT. Encoded protein: CASSDPRWTSGRVFADTQYF.

The rearrangement links TRBV30 to TRBJ2-1; 11 nucleotides agree with TRBD2. This CDR3 spans 14 amino acids. Germline values: CDR1 GTSNPN, CDR2 SVGIG (reference sequence). With 3 bases clipped from V and 7 bases from J, the junction kept 5 bases outside the gene matches. As DNA, the CDR3 is TGTGCCTGGAGCTTCGCTAGCGGGAGGAATGAGCAGTTCTTC. Its translation is CAWSFASGRNEQFF.

This clone was observed a few times. The V gene is TRBV27, the J gene TRBJ2-1, with TRBD2 identical over 8 bases. The CDR3 runs 13 residues. V trimming: 7 bases; J trimming: 4 bases; junction bases outside the gene matches: 3. Germline CDR1 reads MNHEY; CDR2 reads SMNVEV (reference sequence). In DNA, the CDR3 is TGTGCCAGCATTGGACTAGCTTACAATGAGCAGTTCTTC. Amino acid sequence: CASIGLAYNEQFF.

The chain recombines TRBV5-4 with TRBJ2-1; 7 bases are a match to TRBD2. Germline values: CDR1 SGHNT, CDR2 YYREEE (reference sequence). CDR3 length: 12 amino acids. V was pared by 7 bases and J by 8 bases, with 6 bases of the junction left unmatched. The CDR3 coding sequence is TGTGCCAGCTTTGGGGGGGGAGATGAGCAGTTCTTC. Its translation: CASFGGGDEQFF.

The V gene is TRBV19, the J gene TRBJ1-1; no firm D call. The length of the CDR3 is 15 residues. The germline CDR1 and CDR2 sequences are LNHDA and SQIVND (reference sequence). Trimming pared 0 bases from V and 1 base from J, leaving 9 bases between. The CDR3 loop is CASSIDRPRNTEAFF. In DNA, the CDR3 is TGTGCCAGTAGTATAGACAGGCCCCGGAACACTGAAGCTTTCTTT. Supplemented by reference TRBV19 and TRBJ1-1, the full variable domain reads DGGITQSPKYLFRKEGQNVTLSCEQNLNHDAMYWYRQDPGQGLRLIYYSQIVNDFQKGDIAEGYSVSREKKESFPLTVTSAQKNPTAFYLCASSIDRPRNTEAFFGQGTRLTVV.

The chain uses TRBV10-1 and TRBJ2-3, with 9 bases that match TRBD1. Germline-derived CDR1 and CDR2 are WNHNN and SYGVQD (reference sequence). J gave up 5 bases and V 3 bases, and 12 bases lay outside the gene matches. The CDR3 consists of 17 residues. This CDR3 reads CASSDPRHRGQGDTQYF. CDR3 coding DNA: TGCGCCAGCAGTGACCCCCGGCACAGGGGGCAAGGAGATACGCAGTATTTT.

The chain carries TRBV5-1 and TRBJ1-1; D is unclear. Germline values: CDR1 SGHRS, CDR2 YFSETQ. The CDR3 has 14 residues. Trimming left V 2 bases short and J 0 bases short, with 8 bases between. The CDR3 sequence: CASSLIAMNTEAFF. CDR3 nucleotide sequence: TGCGCCAGCAGCTTAATCGCTATGAACACTGAAGCTTTCTTT.

This clone was seen a few times. V usage is TRBV4-1 and J usage is TRBJ2-7; 7 nucleotides agree with TRBD1. Germline V gene sequence: CDR1 MGHRA, CDR2 YSYEKL. The CDR3 is 15 amino acids. V lost 1 base, J lost 2 bases, and 5 bases stayed unmatched. The CDR3 DNA reads as TGCGCCAGCAGCCAAGGCAGGGGGAGAACCTACGAGCAGTACGTC. Amino acids: CASSQGRGRTYEQYV.

This clone was picked up one time. J is TRBJ2-1 and V is TRBV6-5; 10 bases line up with TRBD2. The CDR3 covers 15 residues. Germline CDR1 and CDR2: MNHEY and SVGAGI. The junction had 11 bases not matched to a gene; V was cut back by 6 bases and J by 9 bases. CDR3 amino acids: CASRTSGTIVSEQFF. The CDR3, as DNA: TGTGCCAGCAGAACTAGCGGGACCATCGTAAGTGAGCAGTTCTTC.

This clone occurred a few times. The chain couples TRBV5-6 to TRBJ2-7, with 9 bases lining up with TRBD2. This CDR3 has 16 residues. Germline CDR1 reads SGHDT; CDR2 reads YYEEEE. V shed 2 bases and J 3 bases; nucleotides not matched to a gene: 9. The CDR3: CASSFGSGGRRYEQYF. In DNA form, the CDR3 reads TGTGCCAGCAGCTTTGGGAGCGGGGGGAGACGCTACGAGCAGTACTTC.